The rows below give T cell receptor beta chains drawn from one sample of a study of response to subunit inactivated influenza vaccine. TCRdb reprocessed the RT-PCR reads with MiXCR, giving one entry per CDR3 protein. The repertoire holds some 550,000 distinct CDR3 sequences, around 21% seen once, with 2.8% in the top ten. These data also formed part of another study, on T cells expressing NK-cell markers.

Sample: CD4+ T cells sorted from PBMCs, taken roughly 12 days after vaccination. Source of these receptors: a man aged 45-65 years who received an inactivated influenza vaccine. CDR3s include the opening cysteine and the closing phenylalanine or tryptophan. Each record gives: clone size, J gene, D gene, V gene, CDR3 DNA, CDR3 protein. The D gene is left open where the match is weak. For some rows the clone size is stated as once, few or many, or as a class when expanded; others skip it.

>few|TRBJ1-1|TRBD1|TRBV28
TGTGCCAGCAGTGCCGGGACAGGGGTTTCCACTGAAGCTTTCTTT
CASSAGTGVSTEAFF
>.|TRBJ2-2|TRBD2|TRBV12-3/TRBV12-4
TGTGCCAGCAGTACTGGGACTAGCGGGAGCGGGACCGGGGAGCTGTTTTTT
CASSTGTSGSGTGELFF
>.|TRBJ2-1|TRBD1|TRBV6-2/TRBV6-3
TGTGCCAGCAGTTACTCTCGCCGACAGGGCATCAGGGATGAGCAGTTCTTC
CASSYSRRQGIRDEQFF
>few|TRBJ2-7|.|TRBV14
TGTGCCAGCAGCCAAGGTCCGGGTTTGAAGTCCTACGAGCAGTACTTC
CASSQGPGLKSYEQYF
>few|TRBJ2-5|TRBD1|TRBV20-1
TGCAGTGCTAGGGGACAGGGAGTCCAAGAGACCCAGTACTTC
CSARGQGVQETQYF
>many|TRBJ2-1|.|TRBV7-8
TGTGCCAGCAGCTTAGTAAACGGGGGTAATGAGCAGTTCTTC
CASSLVNGGNEQFF
>few|TRBJ2-1|.|TRBV29-1
TGCAGCGGGTTACACAGGAGATCAATCCATGAGCAGTTCTTC
CSGLHRRSIHEQFF
>.|TRBJ1-2|.|TRBV7-2
TGTGCCAGCAGCTCCGCGTCTCCCTATGGCTACACCTTC
CASSSASPYGYTF
>few|TRBJ1-2|.|TRBV12-3/TRBV12-4
TGTGCCAGCAGCGAGCAGGGTGGCTATGGCTACACCTTC
CASSEQGGYGYTF
>.|TRBJ1-1|.|TRBV5-6
TGTGCTAGCAGCTTGTTGTCAGGGGAAATCACTGAAGCTTTCTTT
CASSLLSGEITEAFF
>.|TRBJ1-6|.|TRBV10-3
TGTGCCATCAGTGAGTCGAGCAGAGATAATTCACCCCTCCACTTT
CAISESSRDNSPLHF
>few|TRBJ2-1|.|TRBV6-5
TGTGCCAGCAGTTACCGGCGGGGGCGATCTGAGCAGTTCTTC
CASSYRRGRSEQFF
>.|TRBJ2-1|.|TRBV6-2/TRBV6-3
TGTGCCAGCAGTTACTCGGGAGATAGCTACAATGAGCAGTTCTTC
CASSYSGDSYNEQFF
>.|TRBJ1-1|.|TRBV5-1
TGCGCCAGCAGCTTGGATAGACCCATGAACACTGAAGCTTTCTTT
CASSLDRPMNTEAFF